These T cell receptor beta chains were read from a single sample in a study of blood T cell repertoires in COVID-19. Only in-frame clones appear in the TCRdb table, and some are missing; sequencing was by immunoSEQ multiplex PCR. The sample includes 450,000 to 500,000 clones, about 85% seen only once; the top ten take just over 8%. Sequenced sample: PBMCs or T cells enriched from blood (not recorded which). The receptors were sampled from a woman aged 55-69 years who had recovered from COVID-19. Both conserved end residues are part of each CDR3. The size entry is marked missing in some rows and otherwise reads once, few, many or a size class.

v_call clone_size cdr3_aa
TRBV5-1 . CASSLMTSGDTQYF
TRBV5-1 . CASSPGGSNQPQHF
TRBV5-4 once CASSLEGARNTQYF
TRBV29-1 . CSAQSLSGNTIYF
TRBV4-1 once CASSQHPIGGYGYTF
TRBV5-1 . CASSLAAGPGTEAFF
TRBV27 once CASSLYGGDEQFF
TRBV11-2 . CASSIPPGLRHEKLFF
TRBV3-1/TRBV3-2 . CASSQVRGNGKNIQYF
TRBV3-1/TRBV3-2 . CASSQGGQGIYSNQPQHF
TRBV7-6 . CASSEMGGPGELFF
TRBV6-4 once CARWEWETQYF
TRBV9 . CASSPMTGWGNEQFF
TRBV5-1 . CASSSGSNEKLFF
TRBV2 . CASKQSRSYEQYF
TRBV5-1 few CASSLAGGTDEAFF
TRBV11-2 . CASSPTGREAIYGYTF
TRBV6-1 . CASSEPGGGYTF
TRBV7-6 . CASSLGQGNTEAFF
TRBV27 . CASSFRGAGNTIYF
TRBV10-2 . CASRGQGVPGNTIYF
TRBV5-1 . CASSLMGTANEKLFF
TRBV20-1 . CSASGEGADYGYTF
TRBV14 once CASSQVGGYEQYF
TRBV30 . CAWSHRGRNQPQHF
TRBV6-5 . CASSYSNGALNTEAFF
TRBV5-1 . CASSPEAPDTQYF
TRBV7-9 . CASSFEQSNTEAFF
TRBV10-3 . CAITGTAQGSGYTF
TRBV4-2 . CASSPPGGNSNQPQHF
TRBV6-6 . CASSLLSGNTIYF
TRBV11-3 . CASSPGTPTGELFF
TRBV25-1 . CASSESGTGLTEAFF
TRBV5-4 . CASSPLLTSGATDTQYF
TRBV5-1 . CASSLAPPRTGGSISSYNEQFF